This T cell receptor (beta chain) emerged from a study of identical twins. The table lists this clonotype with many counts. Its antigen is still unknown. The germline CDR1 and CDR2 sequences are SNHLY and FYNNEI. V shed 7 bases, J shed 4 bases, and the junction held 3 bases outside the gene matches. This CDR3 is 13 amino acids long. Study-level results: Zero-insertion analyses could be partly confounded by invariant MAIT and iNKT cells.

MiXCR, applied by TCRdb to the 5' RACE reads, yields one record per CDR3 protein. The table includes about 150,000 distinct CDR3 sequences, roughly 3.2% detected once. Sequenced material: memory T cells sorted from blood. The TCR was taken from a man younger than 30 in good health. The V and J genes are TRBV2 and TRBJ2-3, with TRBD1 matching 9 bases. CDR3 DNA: TGTGCCAGCAACAACAGGGGGCCAGATACGCAGTATTTT. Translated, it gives CASNNRGPDTQYF.